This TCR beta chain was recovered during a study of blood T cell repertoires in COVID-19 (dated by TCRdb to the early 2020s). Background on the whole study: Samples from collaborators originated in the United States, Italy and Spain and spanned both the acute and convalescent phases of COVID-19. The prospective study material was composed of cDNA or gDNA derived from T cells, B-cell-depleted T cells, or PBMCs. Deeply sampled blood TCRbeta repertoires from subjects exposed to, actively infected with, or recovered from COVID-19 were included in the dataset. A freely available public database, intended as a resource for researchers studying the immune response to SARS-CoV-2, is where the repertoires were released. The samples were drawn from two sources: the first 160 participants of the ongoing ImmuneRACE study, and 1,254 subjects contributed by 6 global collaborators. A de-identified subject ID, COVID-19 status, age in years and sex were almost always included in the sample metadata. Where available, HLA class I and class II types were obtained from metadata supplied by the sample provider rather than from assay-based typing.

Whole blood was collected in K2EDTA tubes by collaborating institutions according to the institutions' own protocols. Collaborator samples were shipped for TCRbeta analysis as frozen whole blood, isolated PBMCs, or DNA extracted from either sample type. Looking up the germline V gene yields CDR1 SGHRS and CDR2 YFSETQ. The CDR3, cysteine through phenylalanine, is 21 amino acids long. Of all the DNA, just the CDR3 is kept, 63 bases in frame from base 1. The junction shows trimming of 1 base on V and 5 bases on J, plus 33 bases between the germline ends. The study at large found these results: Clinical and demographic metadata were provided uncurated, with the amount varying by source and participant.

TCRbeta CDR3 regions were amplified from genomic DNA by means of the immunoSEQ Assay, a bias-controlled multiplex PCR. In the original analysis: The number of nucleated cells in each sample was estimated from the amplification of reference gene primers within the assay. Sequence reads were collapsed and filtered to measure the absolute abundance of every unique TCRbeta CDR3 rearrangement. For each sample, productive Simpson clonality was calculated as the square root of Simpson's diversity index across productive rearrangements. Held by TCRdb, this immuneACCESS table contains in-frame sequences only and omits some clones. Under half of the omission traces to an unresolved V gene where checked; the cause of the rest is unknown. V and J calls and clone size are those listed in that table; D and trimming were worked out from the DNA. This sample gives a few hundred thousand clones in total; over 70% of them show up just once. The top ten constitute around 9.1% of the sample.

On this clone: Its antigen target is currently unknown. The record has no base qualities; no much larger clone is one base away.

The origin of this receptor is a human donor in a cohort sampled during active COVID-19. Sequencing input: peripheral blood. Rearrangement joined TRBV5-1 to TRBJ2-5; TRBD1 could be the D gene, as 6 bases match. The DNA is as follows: TGCGCCAGCAGCTTGTATCCCTCTGTATGGTCGTCACAGGGTATAGCGGAGACCCAGTACTTC. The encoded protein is CASSLYPSVWSSQGIAETQYF.